The 26 T cell receptor beta chains given below trace back to one sample, sequenced in a study of blood T cell repertoires in COVID-19. The table came from immunoSEQ multiplex PCR; TCRdb's copy has only in-frame clones and leaves some out. This sample has some 260,000 clones; about four fifths occur once, and the top ten carry roughly 10%. The material sequenced was peripheral blood. These receptor sequences come from a man older than 75 with acute or convalescent COVID-19.

Concerning this clone: Distinct nucleotide sequences in the sample also encode this CDR3. In DNA, the CDR3 is TGTGCCAGCAGTCCCCGGACAGGGACTGAAGCTTTCTTT. This encodes CASSPRTGTEAFF. The chain carries TRBV27 and TRBJ1-1; 8 nucleotides match TRBD1. Germline assignment: CDR1 MNHEY and CDR2 SMNVEV (reference sequence). Unmatched junction bases numbered 4, after V lost 5 bases and J lost 5 bases. The CDR3 length is 13 residues.

This chain uses TRBV19 with TRBJ2-7, with 7 nucleotides matching TRBD1. CDR1 and CDR2 from the germline V gene are LNHDA and SQIVND (reference sequence). Trimming removed 5 bases from V and 0 bases from J; junction bases left unmatched: 13. There are 17 residues in the CDR3. In DNA, the CDR3 is TGTGCCAGTAGTGCTTTAGGACAGGCCGTCTACTCCTACGAGCAGTACTTC. Translation: CASSALGQAVYSYEQYF.

The chain uses TRBV13 and TRBJ2-2; D may be TRBD1 (6 bases). Germline assignment: CDR1 PRHDT and CDR2 FYEKMQ (reference sequence). The CDR3 has 18 residues. Trimming took 8 bases from V and 0 from J, leaving 22 bases between them. CDR3 amino acids: CASFVTGWGYPNTGELFF. In nucleotides, the CDR3 is TGTGCCAGCTTCGTAACAGGGTGGGGATATCCGAACACCGGGGAGCTGTTTTTT.

This chain joins TRBV5-6 and TRBJ2-7; possible D gene TRBD2, 5 bases. The CDR3 loop spans 13 amino acids. Trimming removed 4 bases from V and 2 bases from J, with 10 bases in between. In germline, CDR1 is SGHDT, CDR2 YYEEEE. The DNA for the CDR3 is TGTGCCAGCAGCCCGGGGATCACCTACGAGCAGTACTTC. Amino acids: CASSPGITYEQYF. Full variable domain (outside the CDR3, taken from reference TRBV5-6 and TRBJ2-7): DAGVTQSPTHLIKTRGQQVTLRCSPKSGHDTVSWYQQALGQGPQFIFQYYEEEERQRGNFPDRFSGHQFPNYSSELNVNALLLGDSALYLCASSPGITYEQYFGPGTRLTVT.

The rearrangement uses TRBV9 and TRBJ1-2, with D perhaps TRBD1 (6 bases). Trimming took 4 bases from V and 6 from J, leaving 13 bases between them. CDR1 and CDR2 from the germline V gene are SGDLS and YYNGEE. The CDR3 covers 13 residues. CDR3 region: CASSPQGPHGYTF. The CDR3 bases are TGTGCCAGCAGCCCACAGGGACCCCATGGCTACACCTTC.

The chain uses TRBV3-1 (or the pseudogene TRBV3-2) and TRBJ1-2, with no clear D. The CDR3 contains 14 residues. V lost 4 bases and J 0 bases, leaving 9 bases between the germline ends. CDR1 and CDR2 from the germline V gene are LGHDT and YNNKEL (reference sequence). The CDR3 here is CASSPRDPNYGYTF. DNA for the CDR3: TGTGCCAGCAGCCCAAGAGATCCTAACTATGGCTACACCTTC.

The genes are TRBV30 and TRBJ1-5, with D tentatively TRBD1 (5 bases). This CDR3 is 15 amino acids long. The germline V gene encodes CDR1 GTSNPN and CDR2 SVGIG (reference sequence). CDR3 sequence: CALTRGSGVGQPQHF. The CDR3 DNA sequence: TGTGCTCTGACAAGGGGTAGTGGAGTAGGTCAGCCCCAGCATTTT.

The chain uses TRBV7-5 and TRBJ1-5. TRBV7-5 is a documented pseudogene. The CDR3 has 17 residues. CDR3 bases: TGTGCCAGAAGCTTAGCGACGCGGAGGGGAGAAAATCAGCCCCAGCATTTT. Its protein is CARSLATRRGENQPQHF.

This clone was recorded a few times. The gene calls are TRBV12-5 and TRBJ2-7, with TRBD2 matching over 9 bases. Germline V CDR1 and CDR2: LGHNT, FRNRAP. The J segment lost 1 base and the V segment lost 6 bases, leaving 4 bases of the junction unmatched. There are 14 residues in the CDR3. The CDR3 nucleotides are TGTGCTAGTGGCACTAGCGGGCTGTCCTACGAGCAGTACTTC. It encodes CASGTSGLSYEQYF.

This clone was counted a few times. The chain is built from TRBV7-3 and TRBJ2-7; 7 nucleotides match TRBD2. This CDR3 has 14 amino acids. In germline, CDR1 is SGHTA, CDR2 FQGTGA. With 4 bases clipped from V and 5 bases from J, the junction kept 8 bases outside the gene matches. This CDR3 reads CASSSSGTTDEQYF. In DNA, the CDR3 is TGTGCCAGCAGCTCCTCCGGGACTACCGACGAGCAGTACTTC.

In its sample, this clone was seen a few times. V gene TRBV5-1 combines with J gene TRBJ2-2; TRBD2 matches at 7 bases. J lost 6 bases, V lost 1 base, and 6 bases had no gene match. CDR1 SGHRS and CDR2 YFSETQ come from the germline V gene. This CDR3 comprises 15 residues. CDR3 sequence (DNA): TGCGCCAGCAGCTTGCTCCCAGGACTAGCCGGGGAGCTGTTTTTT. Translating it yields CASSLLPGLAGELFF. Full variable domain (outside the CDR3, taken from reference TRBV5-1 and TRBJ2-2): KAGVTQTPRYLIKTRGQQVTLSCSPISGHRSVSWYQQTPGQGLQFLFEYFSETQRNKGNFPGRFSGRQFSNSRSEMNVSTLELGDSALYLCASSLLPGLAGELFFGEGSRLTVL.

J is TRBJ1-2 and V is TRBV2; D gene ambiguous. The CDR3 length is 14 residues. Trimming removed 6 bases at V and 2 bases at J, with 13 bases between. Germline CDR1 is SNHLY and CDR2 is FYNNEI. This CDR3 reads CASRRTEANYGYTF. The CDR3 DNA reads as TGTGCCAGCAGGCGGACGGAGGCGAACTATGGCTACACCTTC.

In its sample, this clone was seen a few times. The gene calls are TRBV21-1 and TRBJ1-2; the table names TRBD1, a call not compared with the DNA. TRBV21-1 is flagged as a pseudogene. The CDR3 contains 15 residues. CDR3: CASRHKLRDREEDTF. Here the CDR3 DNA reads TGTGCCAGCCGACACAAATTGCGGGACAGGGAGGAGGACACCTTC.

V gene TRBV5-1 combines with J gene TRBJ2-3; D is possibly TRBD2 (6 bases). The CDR3 length is 14 residues. V lost 4 bases to trimming and J lost 6 bases, with 15 bases between them. CDR1 is SGHRS and CDR2 is YFSETQ in the germline V gene. The CDR3 is CASSQGTSLDTQYF. Written as DNA, the CDR3 is TGCGCCAGCAGCCAAGGGACTTCACTGGATACGCAGTATTTT.

V gene TRBV10-3 combines with J gene TRBJ2-1; 7 bases match TRBD2. The CDR3 has 16 amino acids. Germline CDR1 reads ENHRY; CDR2 reads SYGVKD. After removal of 0 bases from V and 6 bases from J, the junction contained 8 bases not matched to a gene. The CDR3 bases are TGTGCCATCAGTGAGTCGAGCGGGGTAAGGAGCAATGAGCAGTTCTTC. The encoded protein is CAISESSGVRSNEQFF.

V is TRBV28 and J is TRBJ1-4; a weak D match, TRBD1 (6 bases). The germline V and J ends were trimmed by 3 bases and 5 bases, with 16 bases remaining between them. Germline V gives CDR1 MDHEN, CDR2 SYDVKM. The CDR3 contains 16 residues. CDR3 nucleotide sequence: TGTGCCAGCAGTTTCCCTTCACAGGGTAAAAATGAAAAACTGTTTTTT. It is translated as CASSFPSQGKNEKLFF.

The chain links TRBV6-5 to TRBJ2-7; the match to TRBD2 covers 8 bases. Germline V gene lookup returns CDR1 MNHEY and CDR2 SVGAGI. The trim removed 4 bases at V and 5 bases at J, leaving 4 bases unmatched. This CDR3 has 13 amino acids. The CDR3 nucleotides are TGTGCCAGCAGTTCGGGGACTAGAAACGAGCAGTACTTC. Amino acid sequence: CASSSGTRNEQYF.

Only a few counts were recorded for this clone. J is TRBJ2-1 and V is TRBV28; the match to TRBD1 covers 7 bases. The CDR3 extends over 14 amino acids. CDR1 and CDR2 from the germline V gene are MDHEN and SYDVKM. The V and J ends lost 3 bases and 7 bases, in that order; junction bases with no gene match: 6. CDR3 loop: CASSLTGNENEQFF. DNA of the CDR3: TGTGCCAGCAGTTTGACAGGGAACGAGAATGAGCAGTTCTTC. The full variable domain, completed using reference TRBV28 and TRBJ2-1, is DVKVTQSSRYLVKRTGEKVFLECVQDMDHENMFWYRQDPGLGLRLIYFSYDVKMKEKGDIPEGYSVSREKKERFSLILESASTNQTSMYLCASSLTGNENEQFFGPGTRLTVL.

The genes are TRBV3-1 (or the pseudogene TRBV3-2) and TRBJ1-2; 9 bases are a match to TRBD1. V dropped 4 bases and J dropped 7; count of bases not matched to a gene: 4. Germline assignment: CDR1 LGHDT and CDR2 YNNKEL (reference sequence). The CDR3 covers 13 residues. CDR3 sequence (DNA): TGTGCCAGCAGCCTTTCGACAGGGGGTGGCTACACCTTC. Translating gives CASSLSTGGGYTF.

V is TRBV30 and J is TRBJ2-6; D ambiguous. This CDR3 spans 14 amino acids. Trimming removed 5 bases at V and 3 bases at J, with 11 bases between. Germline values: CDR1 GTSNPN, CDR2 SVGIG (reference sequence). DNA for the CDR3: TGTGCCTGGGCCCGAGCGAGTGGGGCCAACGTCCTGACTTTC. Translating it yields CAWARASGANVLTF.

This clone has only one observation. The rearrangement links TRBV19 to TRBJ2-7; TRBD1 matches 8 bases. The CDR3 extends over 15 amino acids. Germline assignment: CDR1 LNHDA and CDR2 SQIVND (reference sequence). V lost 5 bases, J lost 3 bases, and 9 bases stayed unmatched. The CDR3 loop reads CASSLQGAGNYEQYF. The CDR3 nucleotides are TGTGCCAGTAGTCTCCAGGGGGCGGGTAACTACGAGCAGTACTTC.

This sequence joins TRBV27 and TRBJ1-4; D is uncertain. This CDR3 region has 14 residues. Trimming removed 11 bases at V and 4 bases at J, with 17 bases between. In germline, CDR1 is MNHEY, CDR2 SMNVEV (reference sequence). The CDR3 DNA follows: TGTGCCTCCAAGAAGCAGGCCCTTAATGAAAAACTGTTTTTT. Translation gives CASKKQALNEKLFF.

This clone was counted a single time. The chain is built from TRBV27 and TRBJ2-7, with 8 bases matching TRBD2. The CDR3 covers 15 residues. From germline, CDR1 is MNHEY and CDR2 SMNVEV (reference sequence). After removal of 6 bases from V and 3 bases from J, the junction contained 10 bases not matched to a gene. CDR3 amino acids: CASSSLGGRFYEQYF. DNA of the CDR3: TGTGCCAGCAGCTCTCTCGGCGGGAGGTTCTACGAGCAGTACTTC.

The V gene is TRBV6-1, the J gene TRBJ2-1; 12 bases agree with TRBD2. The CDR3 runs to 17 residues. V lost 3 bases to trimming and J lost 4 bases; unmatched junction nucleotides: 7. Germline V gene data show CDR1 as MNHNS and CDR2 as SASEGT. As DNA, the CDR3 is TGTGCCAGCAGTGAGGCTAGCGGGAGGGCCTTTTACAATGAGCAGTTCTTC. It yields the protein CASSEASGRAFYNEQFF.

The V call is TRBV9, the J call TRBJ2-3, with a tentative D call TRBD2 (6 bases). The ends were cut back, 4 bases at V and 0 bases at J, with 18 bases in the middle. The CDR3 spans 17 residues. Germline lookup yields CDR1 SGDLS and CDR2 YYNGEE. The CDR3 coding sequence is TGTGCCAGCAGCCCCCGTTGGAGGGGCAGTAGCACAGATACGCAGTATTTT. Protein: CASSPRWRGSSTDTQYF.

The V call is TRBV14, the J call TRBJ2-5, with D unclear. CDR1 is SGHDN, CDR2 FVKESK, per germline. The CDR3 is made up of 13 amino acids. V dropped 1 base and J dropped 4 bases, with 7 bases sitting between them. CDR3 in amino acids: CASSQGLPETQYF. DNA of the CDR3: TGTGCCAGCAGCCAAGGTCTCCCAGAGACCCAGTACTTC.